This T cell receptor beta chain was obtained from a study of T cells in Graves' hyperthyroidism and ophthalmopathy (dated by TCRdb to between 2017 and 2020). Study-level background: Peripheral blood samples were taken at initial diagnosis, before any treatment was given. Whether ophthalmopathy could be predicted prospectively was tested in an independent validation cohort made up of 18 to 20 hyperthyroidism patients plus 17 patients who later progressed to ophthalmopathy. The roughly 100 discovery patients were divided at random into training and test sets in a 7:3 ratio. According to the paper, TCR Vbeta CDR3 sequencing was carried out on 135 peripheral blood samples, which came from under 50 ophthalmopathy, under 85 hyperthyroidism and approximately 17 progressor patients. After blood sampling, hyperthyroidism patients were treated with methimazole at a starting dose of 30 mg daily, and ophthalmopathy patients were treated with high-dose intravenous methylprednisolone. To identify TCR V-J signatures that set the groups apart, the researchers used a discovery cohort of 90 to 100 patients, made up of about 44 with Graves' ophthalmopathy and about 55 with stable Graves' hyperthyroidism. The study also compared thyroid tissue and blood T-cell repertoires from about six Graves' hyperthyroidism patients. Study-wide findings and limitations: Most expanded thyroid clonotypes (frequency above 0.001) were also detected in blood, suggesting blood repertoires may reflect thyroid immune responses. In validation, the model predicted progression to ophthalmopathy a median of approximately 6.3 months before onset, with over 55% sensitivity and roughly 77% specificity. In cross-validation, a model built on a 13 V-J signature told ophthalmopathy apart from stable hyperthyroidism with just under 90% sensitivity and 81% to 82% specificity, and in testing the same model reached 80%/75%. No statistical method was used to set the sample size in advance, and investigators knew the group allocation.

This clonotype was counted between two and nine times. Its antigen target is currently unknown. No qualities accompany the bases; no much larger clone lies one base away. TCR beta CDR3 regions were amplified from RNA transcripts. The TCR CDR3 was subjected to a first round of RT-PCR using the HTBI primer set and the Qiagen OneStep RT-PCR kit. The libraries were constructed in a second round of multiplex PCR and then size-selected and purified. Libraries were sequenced paired-end with 100 bp reads on an Illumina HiSeq2000. The original pipeline was this. Raw data were processed with SOAPnuke, discarding reads with adapters, uncalled bases, mean Phred below 15, or no exact constant-primer or identifier match. High-quality paired reads were merged with COPE v1.2.5, and unique nucleotide sequences were defined as clonotypes. Clonotypes were aligned to IMGT TRBV, TRBD and TRBJ reference segments using MiTCR v1.1. The analysis was restricted to V-J combinations with a frequency above 0.0001, which together covered 99.2% of the repertoires. A TCS score was defined as the ratio between F50 (clonal expansion) and ExV (chaos), using BLOSUM62-based TCRdist between CDR3 peptides within each V-J. Welch's t-statistics and random forest reduced approximately 520 V-J features to 10 to 15, which were used in a naive Bayes classifier (R e1071). The public reads were run again by TCRdb, first through fastp at Q25 and then through MiXCR, and only productive beta chains were kept. When rows share a CDR3 protein, they turn into one entry using the most common DNA and genes. TCRdb's processing, not the study's, gives the V and J calls here. In all, the sample holds about 560,000 distinct CDR3 sequences, and around 15% of those were seen once. 11% to 15% of the sample rests with the top ten.

A patient counted as having stable Graves' hyperthyroidism if no progression to ophthalmopathy occurred over 18 months of follow-up. The hyperthyroidism patients were between 18 and 65 years old and newly diagnosed, with a disease duration of less than 2 months. Patients with uncontrolled infections, other autoimmune diseases, pregnancy or lactation were excluded. Diagnoses were based on clinical symptoms, serum thyroxine and TRAb, thyroid ultrasound and orbital computed tomography. PBMCs were separated from 7.5 to 10 ml of fresh peripheral blood using Ficoll-Paque density gradient centrifugation. Total RNA was extracted with Trizol reagent, and quality was checked on an Agilent 2100 Bioanalyzer. Sequenced material: blood. This receptor was identified in a woman aged 40-49 years with Graves' hyperthyroidism.

The DNA sequence is TGTGCCACCAGCGGTGGGCCCTATAGGGACATTCAGTACTTC. This gives the protein CATSGGPYRDIQYF. The chain couples TRBV15 to TRBJ2-4; no D gene is confidently identified. The germline V gene (reference sequence) gives CDR1 as LNHNV and CDR2 as YYDKDF. The CDR3, from cysteine to phenylalanine, totals 14 residues. Just CDR3 DNA is preserved here, 42 bases in frame from base 1. Between the V and J ends, shortened by 5 bases and 8 bases respectively, the junction contains 16 bases.